Sequencing of this TCR beta chain was carried out in a study of control samples from healthy donors and cancer patients. Here immunoSEQ multiplex PCR was the method, and the copy in TCRdb shows in-frame clones only, minus some. Among roughly 170,000 clones, about 94% were seen once, and the ten largest hold roughly 4.3%. Germline CDR1 MNHEY, CDR2 SVGEGT. V lost 4 bases and J lost 6, with 9 bases in between. The CDR3 runs 12 residues. The J gene is TRBJ1-1, the V gene TRBV6-2 or TRBV6-3; the D gene is possibly TRBD1 (5 bases). Sequenced material: blood. The receptor was isolated from a woman in her sixties or seventies in good health. The CDR3 DNA reads as TGTGCCAGCAGTTCGGGGGGTCCTGAAGCTTTCTTT. It encodes CASSSGGPEAFF.